What follows are 12 T cell receptor beta chains derived from one specimen sequenced in a study of T cell repertoires in cytomegalovirus infection (dated by TCRdb to the late 2010s). TCRdb shows the sequencer as Illumina HiSeq 1500. TCRdb reprocessing: public reads trimmed at Q25 with fastp, clones called with MiXCR, in-frame beta chains kept. Every distinct CDR3 protein forms one entry, paired with its most common genes and DNA. Counted in this sample were more than 85,000 distinct CDR3 sequences; roughly a quarter of them appeared once. The ten largest clones add up to around 42% of the sample. The sequenced material came from CD8+ T cells from PBMCs. All receptors come from a human donor in good health (CMV status not recorded). Some clones in this sample may be carry-over from other donors' samples.

This clonotype was detected only a few times. The V and J genes are TRBV6-6 and TRBJ2-7; D unresolved. V lost 6 bases and J 7 bases, leaving 13 bases between the germline ends. Germline assignment: CDR1 MNHNY and CDR2 SVGAGI (reference sequence). This CDR3 is built from 12 residues. The CDR3 DNA reads TGTGCCAGCAGGGTCTTGGAGTGGGAGCAGTACTTC. Protein product: CASRVLEWEQYF.

This clonotype was seen more than once but under ten times. CDR3 DNA sequence: TGTGCCAGCAGTTTATCGCTACCCGGGACATACACTGAAGCTTTCTTT. Protein sequence: CASSLSLPGTYTEAFF. The chain links TRBV27 to TRBJ1-1; TRBD1 might be the D (6 bases). Per germline, CDR1 MNHEY and CDR2 SMNVEV (reference sequence). Trimming shortened V by 0 bases and J by 3 bases, and 14 bases separated the two germline ends. The CDR3 has 16 amino acids.

This clonotype was observed a handful of times. The chain employs TRBV28 and TRBJ2-7; D remains ambiguous. Germline values: CDR1 MDHEN, CDR2 SYDVKM. CDR3 length: 14 residues. Trimming shortened V by 5 bases and J by 0 bases, and 11 bases separated the two germline ends. This chain's CDR3 is CASSPPLLSYEQYF. Written as DNA, the CDR3 is TGTGCCAGCAGTCCCCCCCTACTCTCCTACGAGCAGTACTTC. The whole variable domain, remainder taken from reference TRBV28 and TRBJ2-7, is DVKVTQSSRYLVKRTGEKVFLECVQDMDHENMFWYRQDPGLGLRLIYFSYDVKMKEKGDIPEGYSVSREKKERFSLILESASTNQTSMYLCASSPPLLSYEQYFGPGTRLTVT.

This clonotype was seen more than once but under ten times. The gene calls are TRBV19 and TRBJ2-7, with D possibly TRBD1 on 5 matching bases. Germline CDR1 and CDR2: LNHDA and SQIVND (reference sequence). The CDR3 is 14 amino acids. Trimming took off 1 base at V and 0 bases at J, with 7 bases between the two ends. CDR3 region: CASSIGQNSYEQYF. DNA of the CDR3: TGTGCCAGTAGTATAGGACAGAACTCCTACGAGCAGTACTTC.

This clonotype was seen more than once but under ten times. The rearrangement joins TRBV13 to TRBJ2-7, with D tentatively TRBD2 (6 bases). This CDR3 is 14 amino acids long. The ends were cut back, 5 bases at V and 1 base at J, with 12 bases in the middle. Germline V gene sequence: CDR1 PRHDT, CDR2 FYEKMQ (reference sequence). The CDR3 bases are TGTGCCAGCAGCCCTAGCGTAATTTCCTACGAGCAGTACTTC. It translates to CASSPSVISYEQYF.

This clonotype appeared many times. V gene TRBV7-2 combines with J gene TRBJ2-3; maybe TRBD2 (6 bases). There are 11 residues in the CDR3. V was trimmed by 6 bases and J by 9 bases, leaving 10 bases between them. The germline gives CDR1 SGHTA, CDR2 FQGNSA. The CDR3 region is CASSPGVTQYF. DNA of the CDR3: TGTGCCAGCAGTCCGGGGGTGACGCAGTATTTT.

The V call is TRBV10-3, the J call TRBJ2-5, with D hard to call. The V gene's germline CDR1 is ENHRY and CDR2 SYGVKD. The CDR3 totals 15 residues. V was clipped by 0 bases and J by 6 bases, with 14 bases between them. The CDR3 DNA reads as TGTGCCATCAGTGAGTCGGAGTTGACTGGGAAGACCCAGTACTTC. It yields the protein CAISESELTGKTQYF.

A single count supports this clonotype. It may be a read error: a sequence one base away is much more abundant. The V call is TRBV7-3, the J call TRBJ2-7; D ambiguous. There are 12 residues in the CDR3. Germline V gives CDR1 SGHTA, CDR2 FQGTGA. CDR3 sequence reads: CASRLRTYEQYF. The CDR3 bases are TGTGCCAGCAGATTAAGGACCTACGAGCAGTACTTC.

V and J are TRBV5-6 and TRBJ2-5; 9 positions match TRBD1. J gave up 1 base and V 4 bases, and 11 bases lay outside the gene matches. The germline V gene encodes CDR1 SGHDT and CDR2 YYEEEE. The CDR3 totals 17 residues. CDR3 nucleotide sequence: TGTGCCAGCAGCCACGCCGGGACAGGGATGGGCCAAGAGACCCAGTACTTC. This translates into CASSHAGTGMGQETQYF.

Ten or more counts support this clonotype. The genes are TRBV7-9 and TRBJ2-5; the match to TRBD1 covers 9 bases. Looked up from germline, CDR1 is SEHNR and CDR2 is FQNEAQ (reference sequence). This CDR3 comprises 14 residues. V shed 4 bases and J 5 bases; nucleotides not matched to a gene: 5. The CDR3 loop is CASSSTGGVETQYF. The CDR3 coding sequence is TGTGCCAGCAGCTCTACAGGGGGCGTCGAGACCCAGTACTTC.

This clonotype occurred many times. The chain uses TRBV24-1 and TRBJ1-3; D possibly corresponds to TRBD1 (5 bases). The germline V gene has CDR1 KGHDR and CDR2 SFDVKD. This CDR3 comprises 19 residues. V shed 1 base and J shed 0 bases, with 18 bases lying between them. The CDR3 protein is CATSDLPEGPLSSGNTIYF. CDR3 DNA sequence: TGTGCCACCAGTGATTTACCGGAGGGACCTCTATCCTCTGGAAACACCATATATTTT.

In this sample, this clonotype turned up a few times. J is TRBJ1-1 and V is TRBV7-9; TRBD1 agrees at 7 bases. The CDR3 contains 15 residues. V shed 5 bases, J shed 6 bases, and the junction held 12 bases outside the gene matches. The germline V gene encodes CDR1 SEHNR and CDR2 FQNEAQ (reference sequence). The CDR3: CASSPYRGESSEAFF. CDR3 nucleotides: TGTGCCAGCAGCCCGTACAGGGGCGAGAGTTCTGAAGCTTTCTTT.